The clone carrying this T cell receptor (beta chain) was counted once. Its antigen is currently unknown. These data originate in a study of OX40 agonist ivuxolimab in advanced cancers. As for the study in general: Three partial responders included one hepatocellular carcinoma patient and two cutaneous melanoma patients. Notes on the study in general: Clonal expansion by week 6 occurred in CD4+ and CD8+ blood T cells (at 0.1 to 3.0 mg/kg). Among the lowest peripheral clonal expansion occurred in 0.1-3.0 mg/kg partial responders.

TCRdb's table, derived via immunoSEQ multiplex PCR, lists solely in-frame clones and lacks some. The table records tens of thousands of clones, about 93% of them present only once. This CDR3 is built from 16 residues. Germline V gene data show CDR1 as SGHTA and CDR2 as FQGNSA. The germline V and J ends were trimmed by 5 bases and 2 bases, with 13 bases remaining between them. The sample consisted of CD4+ or CD8+ T cells sorted from blood, taken in a trial of the OX40 agonist ivuxolimab. This receptor was identified in an adult with an advanced solid tumor such as melanoma, head and neck, liver or kidney cancer. The gene calls are TRBV7-2 and TRBJ1-6; D is ambiguous. CDR3 in amino acids: CASSETGSTYNSPLHF. CDR3 sequence (DNA): TGTGCCAGCAGCGAGACCGGGAGCACCTATAATTCACCCCTCCACTTT.